The T cell receptor beta chain under discussion was sequenced for a study of blood T cell repertoires in COVID-19. Study details: Samples of COVID-19 (acute and convalescent) were obtained from the United States, Italy and Spain. Sources were T cells, B-cell-depleted T cells, or PBMCs; the material itself was cDNA or gDNA.

Germline CDR1 and CDR2: LGHDT and YNNKEL (reference sequence). Trimming stripped 2 bases from V and 5 bases from J, with 15 bases between. CDR3 length: 15 amino acids. In the authors' methods: Nucleated cell counts were estimated from reference gene primer amplification. Assay: immunoSEQ multiplex PCR; the TCRdb copy retains only in-frame clones and omits some. That table supplies the V and J calls and clone size; D and trimming were determined from the DNA. The sample contains approximately 200,000 clones, over 75% of which appear only once. The rearrangement joins TRBV3-1 (or the pseudogene TRBV3-2) to TRBJ2-5; possible D gene TRBD2, 6 bases. This TCR was sampled from a man aged 55-75 years with acute or convalescent COVID-19. The sequenced sample consisted of peripheral blood. Here the CDR3 reads CASSQWDSLSETQYF. The DNA of the CDR3 is TGTGCCAGCAGCCAATGGGACTCATTATCGGAGACCCAGTACTTC.